This T cell receptor beta chain was captured by sequencing in a study of CD8+ T cells in alopecia areata. At the level of the study: The study gave treated patients oral tofacitinib at 5 to 10 mg twice daily.

This clone was found once. Its antigen is still unknown. Regarding treatment: oral pan-JAK inhibitor, 5-10 mg twice daily. Lesional scalp punch biopsies and peripheral blood were collected from alopecia areata patients. Study findings and constraints: In patients, TCRs were shared less clearly than in mice, and HLA may possibly be involved.

TCR sequencing used cDNA made by reverse transcription of extracted RNA. Some clones are missing from TCRdb's copy, which holds only in-frame ones; the method was immunoSEQ multiplex PCR. The table lists more than 200,000 clones, roughly 66% of them singletons. The receptor comes from a human donor with alopecia areata. The material was CD4+ T cells sorted from blood, obtained around week 44, from a patient treated with tofacitinib.

This CDR3 is CASSLAQVETQYF. The CDR3, as DNA: TGTGCCAGCAGCTTAGCCCAAGTGGAGACCCAGTACTTC. The chain joins TRBV7-2 to TRBJ2-5; D uncertain. The ends were cut back, 0 bases at V and 5 bases at J, with 7 bases in the middle. Germline CDR1 and CDR2: SGHTA and FQGNSA. This CDR3 is built from 13 residues.